This TCR beta chain emerged from a study of blood T cell repertoires in COVID-19. At the level of the study: Nucleic acid was either cDNA or gDNA, and it came from T cells, B-cell-depleted T cells, or PBMCs.

CDR3 length: 14 residues. Germline trimming cut 4 bases from V and 1 base from J; bases unmatched to any gene: 2. Germline V gene lookup returns CDR1 SGHTA and CDR2 FQGNSA. Recruits, aged roughly 18 to 90 years, lived in about two dozen US areas. Grouping used clinical history reported by participants in a survey and questionnaire. In Cohort 3, a recovered donor had either two negative PCRs, clearance, or symptom resolution. TCRdb keeps only in-frame clones here, not all; method: immunoSEQ multiplex PCR. The table records around 300,000 clones, approximately 89% of them present only once. Sequencing was performed on PBMCs or T cells enriched from blood (not recorded which). The sequence was collected from a woman aged 18-30 years who had recovered from COVID-19. The V gene is TRBV7-2, the J gene TRBJ2-5; 8 nucleotides align to TRBD2. The CDR3 sequence: CASSYTSGQETQYF. DNA for the CDR3: TGTGCCAGCAGCTATACTAGCGGCCAAGAGACCCAGTACTTC.